The source of this T cell receptor beta chain is a study of blood T cell repertoires in COVID-19. Looking at the study overall: COVID-19 samples collected from the United States, Italy and Spain covered acute and convalescent phases.

V lost 2 bases, J lost 0 bases, and 8 bases lay in between. Germline CDR1 and CDR2: SGHVS and FQNEAQ. The CDR3 sequence is 14 residues long. The Seattle site enrolled patients during active infection and followed them longitudinally. Measured with immunoSEQ multiplex PCR; TCRdb has only the in-frame clones, and not every one. The sample contains about 440,000 clones, around 88% of which appear only once. V and J are TRBV7-8 and TRBJ2-7; a weak D match, TRBD2 (5 bases). The sample taken for sequencing was peripheral blood. This receptor was taken from a woman in her fifties or sixties with COVID-19, enrolled during active disease. The CDR3 DNA follows: TGTGCCAGCAGCTTACAGAGGGTCTCCTACGAGCAGTACTTC. Protein product: CASSLQRVSYEQYF.